One sample yielded the 23 T cell receptor beta chains listed below, sequenced in a study of T cell changes during pregnancy in multiple sclerosis. Repertoires were generated with immunoSEQ multiplex PCR, while TCRdb's copy carries only in-frame clones and drops some. The sample has more than 35,000 clones, 70% to 90% seen once. This sample comprised CD8+ T cells from peripheral blood mononuclear cells, obtained after pregnancy. The receptors come from a female donor in good health, enrolled as a control in a pregnancy study.

The chain joins TRBV5-1 to TRBJ2-7; D is perhaps TRBD1 (5 bases). Germline CDR1 is SGHRS and CDR2 is YFSETQ. V lost 2 bases and J lost 0, with 12 bases in between. The CDR3 length is 15 residues. The CDR3 DNA sequence: TGCGCCAGCAGCTTCTCAGGGTCCGACTCCTACGAGCAGTACTTC. It specifies CASSFSGSDSYEQYF.

Worth noting for this clone: This same CDR3 is encoded by further DNA sequences in the sample. The chain recombines TRBV7-2 with TRBJ2-3, with 12 nucleotides matching TRBD2. The J segment lost 4 bases and the V segment lost 3 bases, leaving 2 bases of the junction unmatched. Per germline, CDR1 SGHTA and CDR2 FQGNSA. This CDR3 contains 15 residues. The CDR3 DNA reads as TGTGCCAGCAGCTTGACTAGCGGGGGAGCAGATACGCAGTATTTT. It specifies CASSLTSGGADTQYF.

The rearrangement links TRBV4-2 to TRBJ1-1; the D is unclear. The CDR3 totals 14 residues. Trimming stripped 0 bases from V and 7 bases from J, with 12 bases between. Germline CDR1 LGHNA, CDR2 YNFKEQ. In DNA, the CDR3 is TGTGCCAGCAGCCAAGAGTCCGGGTTTAATGAAGCTTTCTTT. It specifies CASSQESGFNEAFF.

V gene TRBV2 combines with J gene TRBJ2-4, with 7 positions matching TRBD2. With 7 bases clipped from V and 6 bases from J, the junction kept 6 bases outside the gene matches. This CDR3 comprises 13 residues. Per the germline V gene, CDR1 is SNHLY and CDR2 is FYNNEI. The CDR3 sequence: CASTERGTNIQYF. In nucleotides, the CDR3 is TGTGCCAGCACCGAGCGGGGTACAAACATTCAGTACTTC.

This clone turned up a few times. The sample has other DNA sequences that encode this CDR3 too. The genes are TRBV19 and TRBJ1-2; 9 positions match TRBD1. The CDR3 runs 14 residues. V shed 7 bases, J shed 3 bases, and the junction held 6 bases outside the gene matches. Germline-derived CDR1 and CDR2 are LNHDA and SQIVND (reference sequence). The CDR3 reads CASTHRGRDYGYTF. The CDR3 DNA reads as TGTGCCAGTACTCACAGGGGGCGCGACTATGGCTACACCTTC.

The V call is TRBV4-3, the J call TRBJ2-7, with TRBD1 identical over 7 bases. CDR1 and CDR2 from the germline V gene are LGHNA and YSLEER. V shed 0 bases and J 2 bases; nucleotides not matched to a gene: 10. The CDR3 covers 17 residues. CDR3 residues: CASSQDPDPGQTYEQYF. CDR3 coding DNA: TGCGCCAGCAGCCAAGATCCCGACCCGGGACAGACCTACGAGCAGTACTTC.

The chain carries TRBV28 and TRBJ1-5; D might be TRBD1 (6 bases). Germline V gene lookup returns CDR1 MDHEN and CDR2 SYDVKM. V lost 2 bases, J lost 4 bases, and 15 bases lay in between. This CDR3 comprises 16 residues. CDR3 in DNA: TGTGCCAGCAGTTTACAGAGAGACAGGTCGAATCAGCCCCAGCATTTT. As protein: CASSLQRDRSNQPQHF. The whole variable domain, filled in from reference TRBV28 and TRBJ1-5, reads DVKVTQSSRYLVKRTGEKVFLECVQDMDHENMFWYRQDPGLGLRLIYFSYDVKMKEKGDIPEGYSVSREKKERFSLILESASTNQTSMYLCASSLQRDRSNQPQHFGDGTRLSIL.

This clone was counted a single time. The chain recombines TRBV4-3 with TRBJ1-1, with D maybe TRBD1 (5 bases). This CDR3 region has 13 residues. Trimming stripped 2 bases from V and 6 bases from J, with 10 bases between. Germline CDR1 is LGHNA and CDR2 is YSLEER. Here the CDR3 reads CASSQQAGPEAFF. The CDR3 DNA is TGCGCCAGCAGCCAACAAGCGGGACCTGAAGCTTTCTTT.

This sequence joins TRBV6-5 and TRBJ1-1, with 7 nucleotides matching TRBD1. CDR3 length equals 11 residues. The V gene end was trimmed by 7 bases and the J gene end by 11 bases; junction bases not matched to a gene: 7. Germline-derived CDR1 and CDR2 are MNHEY and SVGAGI. The CDR3 DNA reads as TGTGCCAGCACGACAGGGTCGAGGGCTTTCTTT. Its translation: CASTTGSRAFF.

This sequence joins TRBV28 and TRBJ2-3; D might be TRBD1 (6 bases). V was cut by 3 bases and J by 0 bases, with 10 bases left in between. This CDR3 is built from 15 residues. Germline V gives CDR1 MDHEN, CDR2 SYDVKM. CDR3 DNA sequence: TGTGCCAGCAGTTTGGAGGACAGTAGCACAGATACGCAGTATTTT. Its translation: CASSLEDSSTDTQYF.

The rearrangement links TRBV29-1 to TRBJ1-1; TRBD1 aligns across 8 bases. The CDR3 is 14 residues long. V gave up 0 bases and J gave up 1 base; unmatched junction bases: 1. Germline loops: CDR1 SQVTM, CDR2 ANQGSEA. The DNA for the CDR3 is TGCAGCGTTGAAGAGGGGACAGGGAACACTGAAGCTTTCTTT. It specifies CSVEEGTGNTEAFF.

For this clone: This sample also contains other DNA sequences that code for the same CDR3. The gene calls are TRBV29-1 and TRBJ2-7; 10 bases align to TRBD1. With 5 bases clipped from V and 4 bases from J, the junction kept 5 bases outside the gene matches. The V gene's germline CDR1 is SQVTM and CDR2 ANQGSEA. The CDR3 is made up of 13 amino acids. The CDR3: CSVLTGGGYEQYF. In nucleotides, the CDR3 is TGCAGCGTTCTGACAGGGGGCGGGTACGAGCAGTACTTC.

As to this clone: The sample has other DNA sequences that encode this CDR3 too. The chain recombines TRBV29-1 with TRBJ1-2; D not certain. The germline V gene has CDR1 SQVTM and CDR2 ANQGSEA. The V end lost 0 bases, the J end lost 5 bases, and 4 bases lay between the germline ends. The CDR3 loop spans 11 amino acids. The CDR3, as DNA: TGCAGCGTTGAAGATCGGTATGGCTACACCTTC. It translates to CSVEDRYGYTF. The full variable domain, its missing parts supplied by reference TRBV29-1 and TRBJ1-2, is SAVISQKPSRDICQRGTSLTIQCQVDSQVTMMFWYRQQPGQSLTLIATANQGSEATYESGFVIDKFPISRPNLTFSTLTVSNMSPEDSSIYLCSVEDRYGYTFGSGTRLTVV.

The chain carries TRBV11-2 and TRBJ2-2, with 9 nucleotides matching TRBD1. Germline-derived CDR1 and CDR2 are SGHAT and FQNNGV. The CDR3 has 13 residues. The V and J ends lost 6 bases and 5 bases, in that order; junction bases with no gene match: 1. Here the CDR3 reads CASRTGGTGELFF. In DNA form, the CDR3 reads TGTGCCAGCAGGACAGGGGGTACCGGGGAGCTGTTTTTT.

The chain employs TRBV4-3 and TRBJ1-5; D is uncertain. This CDR3 comprises 16 residues. Germline CDR1 LGHNA, CDR2 YSLEER. V lost 0 bases and J 7 bases, leaving 16 bases between the germline ends. For the CDR3, the DNA is TGCGCCAGCAGCCAAGAGGCGGGTGGCGGCGGGCAGCCCCAGCATTTT. It specifies CASSQEAGGGGQPQHF.

This clone occurred once. J is TRBJ1-3 and V is TRBV15; a weak D match, TRBD1 (5 bases). CDR1 and CDR2 from the germline V gene are LNHNV and YYDKDF (reference sequence). The CDR3 is 14 amino acids. The ends were cut back, 4 bases at V and 2 bases at J, with 9 bases in the middle. The CDR3 sequence: CATSTGQAGNTIYF. DNA of the CDR3: TGTGCCACCAGCACAGGGCAAGCTGGAAACACCATATATTTT.

The chain uses TRBV5-1 and TRBJ1-4; 8 bases agree with TRBD1. CDR3 size: 15 residues. V lost 3 bases to trimming and J lost 7 bases; unmatched junction nucleotides: 8. Germline V gene data show CDR1 as SGHRS and CDR2 as YFSETQ. The CDR3 DNA follows: TGCGCCAGCAGCTCCCAGGGGGCGCAGGGTGAAAAACTGTTTTTT. The encoded protein is CASSSQGAQGEKLFF.

This clone was observed a single time. The chain joins TRBV30 to TRBJ1-1; D remains ambiguous. Germline V gene data show CDR1 as GTSNPN and CDR2 as SVGIG (reference sequence). CDR3 length: 13 amino acids. V lost 4 bases to trimming and J lost 1 base, with 10 bases between them. In DNA, the CDR3 is TGTGCCTGGACCCTCGGAGGGAACACTGAAGCTTTCTTT. Its translation: CAWTLGGNTEAFF.

The rearrangement uses TRBV27 and TRBJ1-5, with a tentative D call TRBD1 (5 bases). V lost 3 bases, J lost 4 bases, and 10 bases lay in between. CDR1 and CDR2 (germline): MNHEY, SMNVEV (reference sequence). This CDR3 has 14 amino acids. As DNA, the CDR3 is TGTGCCAGCAGTTTGGGCGGGGGAAATCAGCCCCAGCATTTT. Translation gives CASSLGGGNQPQHF.

The chain is built from TRBV4-1 and TRBJ2-3; D possibly corresponds to TRBD2 (6 bases). V lost 3 bases to trimming and J lost 2 bases, with 15 bases between them. The CDR3 is 16 residues long. Germline-derived CDR1 and CDR2 are MGHRA and YSYEKL. The CDR3 coding sequence is TGCGCCAGCAGCCAGGGTTGGGGGGAAGTCACAGATACGCAGTATTTT. Protein sequence: CASSQGWGEVTDTQYF.

Here the CDR3 reads CASSLASGGEDPQYF. CDR3 in DNA: TGTGCCAGCAGCTTAGCTAGCGGGGGGGAGGATCCGCAGTATTTT. The chain employs TRBV7-9 and TRBJ2-3; 11 bases agree with TRBD2. Unmatched junction bases numbered 6, after V lost 0 bases and J lost 10 bases. The CDR3 runs 15 residues. The germline CDR1 and CDR2 sequences are SEHNR and FQNEAQ (reference sequence).

The chain employs TRBV6-5 and TRBJ2-4; 9 positions agree with TRBD1. Germline V gene sequence: CDR1 MNHEY, CDR2 SVGAGI. CDR3 length equals 14 residues. V trimming: 4 bases; J trimming: 5 bases; junction bases outside the gene matches: 3. CDR3 bases: TGTGCCAGCAGTTTCCGGACAGGGGAAAACATTCAGTACTTC. It is translated as CASSFRTGENIQYF.

This sequence joins TRBV28 and TRBJ1-1; D gene unclear. The ends were cut back, 5 bases at V and 4 bases at J, with 5 bases in the middle. The germline V gene has CDR1 MDHEN and CDR2 SYDVKM. CDR3 size: 11 residues. The CDR3, as DNA: TGTGCCAGCAGTCTAGGCACTGAAGCTTTCTTT. Translating gives CASSLGTEAFF.